This T cell receptor (beta chain) was obtained from a study of OX40 agonist ivuxolimab in advanced cancers. The wider study: Six ivuxolimab dose levels, 0.01 to 10 mg/kg, were given intravenously every 2 weeks. Dose-escalation patients suffered from hepatocellular carcinoma, melanoma, renal cell or head and neck cancer. Partial responses, seen in three patients, involved one hepatocellular carcinoma and two cutaneous melanomas.

Using immunoSEQ multiplex PCR, the repertoire was profiled, and TCRdb retains in-frame clones only, with some absent. The sample lists tens of thousands of clones; 80% were seen once. Germline lookup yields CDR1 SGDLS and CDR2 YYNGEE. The V and J ends lost 7 bases and 4 bases respectively, with 6 bases between them. The CDR3 loop spans 11 amino acids. The starting material was CD4+ or CD8+ T cells sorted from blood, obtained in a trial of the OX40 agonist ivuxolimab. This clonotype was obtained from an adult with an advanced solid tumor such as melanoma, head and neck, liver or kidney cancer. This chain links TRBV9 with TRBJ2-1; TRBD1 is a possible D gene (6 bases). The CDR3 sequence: CASGQYNEQFF. DNA for the CDR3: TGTGCCAGCGGACAGTACAATGAGCAGTTCTTC.